This entry is about one TCR beta chain. The data originate from a study of Tregs in tolerant kidney transplant recipients. Here immunoSEQ multiplex PCR was the method, and the copy in TCRdb shows in-frame clones only, minus some. The data hold approximately 260,000 clones, with roughly 80% observed a single time. The CDR3 loop spans 11 amino acids. Germline loops: CDR1 SGHRS, CDR2 YFSETQ. The V end was cut by 3 bases, the J end by 5 bases, with 3 bases between. The receptor comes from a human donor in good health. The sample consisted of CD4+ T cells from blood. The chain carries TRBV5-1 and TRBJ2-1; D not certain. The CDR3 DNA is TGCGCCAGCAGCTACAACAATGAGCAGTTCTTC. Translating it yields CASSYNNEQFF.